This passage covers 8 T cell receptor beta chains from one sample sequenced in a study of spatial heterogeneity in lung cancer. TCRdb recomputed calls from the 5' RACE reads with MiXCR, one row per CDR3 protein. The sample has about 16,000 distinct CDR3 sequences, about 6% seen once. Noted time point: blood at routine non-recurrence follow-up after resection. The sample in question was PBMCs, obtained at follow-up. The receptors come from a male donor with early-stage non-small cell lung cancer.

This clonotype is labeled medium-sized. The V gene is TRBV7-2, the J gene TRBJ2-7, with a possible D match to TRBD2 (6 bases). V dropped 0 bases and J dropped 4 bases, with 10 bases sitting between them. Germline CDR1 SGHTA, CDR2 FQGNSA. The CDR3 length is 14 residues. The CDR3 loop is CASSLAGGGYEQYF. In DNA, the CDR3 is TGTGCCAGCAGCTTAGCGGGGGGAGGTTACGAGCAGTACTTC.

At least ten counts were recorded for this clonotype. The chain couples TRBV28 to TRBJ2-7; possible D gene TRBD1, 6 bases. Trimming pared 6 bases from V and 2 bases from J, leaving 11 bases between. This CDR3 is built from 13 residues. Germline loops: CDR1 MDHEN, CDR2 SYDVKM. The CDR3 loop reads CASRQDSAYEQYF. Written as DNA, the CDR3 is TGTGCCAGCAGACAGGACAGTGCCTACGAGCAGTACTTC.

In its sample, this clonotype was seen many times. The J gene is TRBJ1-5, the V gene TRBV20-1; TRBD1 matches 8 bases. Losses at the gene ends were 3 bases for V and 7 bases for J; bases not matched to a gene: 2. CDR3 length: 12 amino acids. The germline CDR1 and CDR2 sequences are DFQATT and SNEGSKA (reference sequence). In nucleotides, the CDR3 is TGCAGTGCTAGGGACAGGGCGCAGCCCCAGCATTTT. It encodes CSARDRAQPQHF.

This clonotype was counted ten times or more. This chain joins TRBV5-1 and TRBJ2-5, with a possible D match to TRBD2 (5 bases). With 4 bases removed from V and 2 bases from J, the gap between germline ends came to 9 bases. The germline CDR1 and CDR2 sequences are SGHRS and YFSETQ. This CDR3 region has 13 residues. CDR3 in DNA: TGCGCCAGCAGCCTGGGGAGACAAGAGACCCAGTACTTC. It translates to CASSLGRQETQYF.

The chain carries TRBV2 and TRBJ2-1, with 9 bases lining up with TRBD1. CDR1 is SNHLY, CDR2 FYNNEI, per germline. This CDR3 is built from 12 residues. V was pared by 6 bases and J by 15 bases, with 9 bases of the junction left unmatched. DNA for the CDR3: TGTGCCAGCAGGGCCCGGGACAGGGATTGGTTCTTC. Its protein product is CASRARDRDWFF.

In its sample, this clonotype was seen many times. The rearrangement uses TRBV2 and TRBJ2-7, with 7 bases aligning to TRBD2. The V gene's germline CDR1 is SNHLY and CDR2 FYNNEI. The CDR3 is 14 residues long. The trim removed 0 bases at V and 5 bases at J, leaving 4 bases unmatched. CDR3 protein: CASSEARLANEQYF. The CDR3 DNA is TGTGCCAGCAGTGAAGCTCGACTAGCCAACGAGCAGTACTTC.

This clonotype has ten or more counts. The chain carries TRBV11-1 and TRBJ1-2, with 8 bases fitting TRBD1. Trimming removed 3 bases from V and 2 bases from J; junction bases left unmatched: 5. Germline assignment: CDR1 SGHAT and CDR2 FQDESV (reference sequence). This CDR3 is built from 15 residues. The CDR3 DNA sequence: TGTGCCAGCAGCTTTGTCCCAGGGGGCAACTATGGCTACACCTTC. This sequence encodes CASSFVPGGNYGYTF.

V gene TRBV5-6 combines with J gene TRBJ2-3, with D maybe TRBD2 (6 bases). From germline, CDR1 is SGHDT and CDR2 YYEEEE. This CDR3 has 15 residues. Trimming removed 5 bases from V and 5 bases from J, with 18 bases in between. The CDR3 loop is CASRLPEGNKDTQYF. DNA of the CDR3: TGTGCCAGCAGACTACCGGAGGGTAATAAAGATACGCAGTATTTT.